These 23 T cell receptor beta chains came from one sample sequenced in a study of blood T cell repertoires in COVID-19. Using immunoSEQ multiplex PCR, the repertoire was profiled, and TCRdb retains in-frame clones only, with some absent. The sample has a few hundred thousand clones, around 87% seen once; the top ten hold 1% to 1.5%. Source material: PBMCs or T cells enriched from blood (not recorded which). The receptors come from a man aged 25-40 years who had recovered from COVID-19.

CDR3 in DNA: TGTGCCAGCAGCCCCGATTACAGGGGCAACGAGCAGTACTTC. Protein sequence: CASSPDYRGNEQYF. J is TRBJ2-7 and V is TRBV5-4; 7 bases are shared with TRBD1. The CDR3 contains 14 residues. Germline CDR1 and CDR2: SGHNT and YYREEE (reference sequence). V shed 4 bases, J shed 5 bases, and the junction held 9 bases outside the gene matches. The full variable domain, its missing parts supplied by reference TRBV5-4 and TRBJ2-7, is ETGVTQSPTHLIKTRGQQVTLRCSSQSGHNTVSWYQQALGQGPQFIFQYYREEENGRGNFPPRFSGLQFPNYSSELNVNALELDDSALYLCASSPDYRGNEQYFGPGTRLTVT.

The chain's CDR3 is CASSTTWSTGNSPLHF. CDR3 DNA sequence: TGTGCCAGTAGTACTACGTGGAGCACGGGAAATTCACCCCTCCACTTT. The chain has TRBV19 and TRBJ1-6; no clear D. Per the germline V gene, CDR1 is LNHDA and CDR2 is SQIVND (reference sequence). This CDR3 is built from 16 residues. V lost 4 bases to trimming and J lost 7 bases, with 17 bases between them.

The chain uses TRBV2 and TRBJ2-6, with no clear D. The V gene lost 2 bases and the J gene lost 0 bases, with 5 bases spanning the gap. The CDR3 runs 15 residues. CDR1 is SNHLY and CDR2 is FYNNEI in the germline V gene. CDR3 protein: CASSELASGANVLTF. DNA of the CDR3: TGTGCCAGCAGTGAATTGGCCTCTGGGGCCAACGTCCTGACTTTC. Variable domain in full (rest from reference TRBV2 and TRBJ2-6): EPEVTQTPSHQVTQMGQEVILRCVPISNHLYFYWYRQILGQKVEFLVSFYNNEISEKSEIFDDQFSVERPDGSNFTLKIRSTKLEDSAMYFCASSELASGANVLTFGAGSRLTVL.

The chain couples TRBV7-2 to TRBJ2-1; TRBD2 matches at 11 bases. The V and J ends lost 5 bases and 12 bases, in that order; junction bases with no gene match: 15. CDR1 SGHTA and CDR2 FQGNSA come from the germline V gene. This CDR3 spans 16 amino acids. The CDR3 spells CASSVDSGGALRGQFF. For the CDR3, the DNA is TGTGCCAGCAGCGTCGATAGCGGGGGGGCCCTAAGGGGGCAGTTCTTC. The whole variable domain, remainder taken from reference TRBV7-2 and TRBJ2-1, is GAGVSQSPSNKVTEKGKDVELRCDPISGHTALYWYRQSLGQGLEFLIYFQGNSAPDKSGLPSDRFSAERTGGSVSTLTIQRTQQEDSAVYLCASSVDSGGALRGQFFGPGTRLTVL.

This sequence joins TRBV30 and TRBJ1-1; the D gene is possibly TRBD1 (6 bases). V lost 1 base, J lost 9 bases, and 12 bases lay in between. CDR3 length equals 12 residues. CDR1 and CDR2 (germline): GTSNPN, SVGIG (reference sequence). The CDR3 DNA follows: TGTGCCTGGAGTGCTCAGGACAGAAAAGCTTTCTTT. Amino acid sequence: CAWSAQDRKAFF.

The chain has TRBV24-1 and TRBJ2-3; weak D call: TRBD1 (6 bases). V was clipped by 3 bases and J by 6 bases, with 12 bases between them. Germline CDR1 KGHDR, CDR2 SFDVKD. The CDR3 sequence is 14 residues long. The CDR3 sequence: CATSDPNRADTQYF. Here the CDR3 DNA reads TGTGCCACCAGTGATCCAAACAGGGCTGATACGCAGTATTTT.

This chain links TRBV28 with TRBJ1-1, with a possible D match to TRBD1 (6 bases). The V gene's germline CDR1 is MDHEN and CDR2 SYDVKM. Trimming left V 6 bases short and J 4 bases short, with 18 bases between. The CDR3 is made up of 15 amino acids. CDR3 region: CASSLEQGRGTEAFF. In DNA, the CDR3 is TGTGCCAGCAGCCTTGAACAGGGCAGGGGCACTGAAGCTTTCTTT.

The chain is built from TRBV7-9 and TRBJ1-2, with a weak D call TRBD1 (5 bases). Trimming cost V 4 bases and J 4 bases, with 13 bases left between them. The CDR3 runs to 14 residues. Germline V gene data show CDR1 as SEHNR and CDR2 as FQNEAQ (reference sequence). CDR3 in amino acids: CASSYDSLGYGYTF. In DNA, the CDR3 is TGTGCCAGCAGCTACGACAGCCTGGGCTATGGCTACACCTTC.

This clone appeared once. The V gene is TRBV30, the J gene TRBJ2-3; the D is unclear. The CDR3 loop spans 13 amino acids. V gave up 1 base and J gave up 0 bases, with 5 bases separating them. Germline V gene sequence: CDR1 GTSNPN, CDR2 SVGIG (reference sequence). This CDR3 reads CAWSETSTDTQYF. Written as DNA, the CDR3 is TGTGCCTGGAGTGAAACTAGCACAGATACGCAGTATTTT.

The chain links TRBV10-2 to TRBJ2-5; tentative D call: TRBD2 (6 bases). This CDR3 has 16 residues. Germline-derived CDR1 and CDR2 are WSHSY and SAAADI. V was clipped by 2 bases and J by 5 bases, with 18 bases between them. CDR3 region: CASSETGVRGTETQYF. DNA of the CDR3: TGCGCCAGCAGTGAGACGGGTGTCCGGGGGACGGAGACCCAGTACTTC.

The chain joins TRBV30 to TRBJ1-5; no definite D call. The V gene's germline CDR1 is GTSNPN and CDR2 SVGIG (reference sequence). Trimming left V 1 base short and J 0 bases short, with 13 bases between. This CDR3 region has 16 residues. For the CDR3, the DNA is TGTGCCTGGAGTGCGGGGAACGGATATAGCAATCAGCCCCAGCATTTT. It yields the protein CAWSAGNGYSNQPQHF.

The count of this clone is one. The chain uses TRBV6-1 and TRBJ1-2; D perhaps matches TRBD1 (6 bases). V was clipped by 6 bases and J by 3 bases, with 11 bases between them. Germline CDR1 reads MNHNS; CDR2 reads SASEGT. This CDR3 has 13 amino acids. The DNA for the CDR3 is TGTGCCAGCAGCACGACAGGTGACTATGGCTACACCTTC. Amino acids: CASSTTGDYGYTF.

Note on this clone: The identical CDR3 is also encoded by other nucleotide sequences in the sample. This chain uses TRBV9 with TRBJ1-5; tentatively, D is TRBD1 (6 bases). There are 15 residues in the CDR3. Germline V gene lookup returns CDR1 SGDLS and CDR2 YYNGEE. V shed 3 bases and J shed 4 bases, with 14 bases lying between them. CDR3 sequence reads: CASSEGGGSNQPQHF. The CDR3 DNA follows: TGTGCCAGCAGCGAGGGCGGGGGCTCGAATCAGCCCCAGCATTTT. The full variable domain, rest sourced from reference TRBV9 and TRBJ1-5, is DSGVTQTPKHLITATGQRVTLRCSPRSGDLSVYWYQQSLDQGLQFLIQYYNGEERAKGNILERFSAQQFPDLHSELNLSSLELGDSALYFCASSEGGGSNQPQHFGDGTRLSIL.

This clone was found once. CDR3 amino acids: CAISVRGGGSNEQFF. The CDR3 coding sequence is TGTGCCATCAGTGTCAGGGGCGGGGGGAGTAATGAGCAGTTCTTC. The chain recombines TRBV10-3 with TRBJ2-1; 8 nucleotides align to TRBD2. Losses at the gene ends were 4 bases for V and 7 bases for J; bases not matched to a gene: 9. The CDR3 is made up of 15 amino acids. Germline lookup yields CDR1 ENHRY and CDR2 SYGVKD.

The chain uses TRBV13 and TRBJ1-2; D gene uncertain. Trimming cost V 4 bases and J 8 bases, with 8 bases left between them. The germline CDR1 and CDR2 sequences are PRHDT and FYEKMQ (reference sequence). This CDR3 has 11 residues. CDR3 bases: TGTGCCAGCAGCTATATGACAGGCTACACCTTC. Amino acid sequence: CASSYMTGYTF.

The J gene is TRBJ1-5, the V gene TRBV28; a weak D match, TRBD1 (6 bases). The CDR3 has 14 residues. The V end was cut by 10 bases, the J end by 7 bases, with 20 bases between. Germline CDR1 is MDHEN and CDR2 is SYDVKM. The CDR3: CATRLNREGQPQHF. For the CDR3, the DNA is TGTGCCACCCGTTTAAACAGGGAAGGACAGCCCCAGCATTTT.

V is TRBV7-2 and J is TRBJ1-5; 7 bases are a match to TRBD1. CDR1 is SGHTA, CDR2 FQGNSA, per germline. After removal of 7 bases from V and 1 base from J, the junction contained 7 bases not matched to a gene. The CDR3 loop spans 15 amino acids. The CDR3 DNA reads TGTGCCAGCACTACAGGGGTGGGGAGCAATCAGCCCCAGCATTTT. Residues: CASTTGVGSNQPQHF.

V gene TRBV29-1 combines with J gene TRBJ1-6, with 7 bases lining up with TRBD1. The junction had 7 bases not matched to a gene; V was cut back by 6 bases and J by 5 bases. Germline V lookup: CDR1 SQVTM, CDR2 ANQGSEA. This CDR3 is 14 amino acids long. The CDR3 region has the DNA TGCAGCGTCCGAGGGGGGACAGATAATTCACCCCTCCACTTT. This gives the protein CSVRGGTDNSPLHF.

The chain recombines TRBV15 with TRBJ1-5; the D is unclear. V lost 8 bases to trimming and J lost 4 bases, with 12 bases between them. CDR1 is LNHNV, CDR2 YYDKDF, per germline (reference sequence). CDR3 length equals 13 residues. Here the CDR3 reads CATRGLVNQPQHF. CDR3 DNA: TGTGCCACCCGCGGGTTGGTTAATCAGCCCCAGCATTTT.

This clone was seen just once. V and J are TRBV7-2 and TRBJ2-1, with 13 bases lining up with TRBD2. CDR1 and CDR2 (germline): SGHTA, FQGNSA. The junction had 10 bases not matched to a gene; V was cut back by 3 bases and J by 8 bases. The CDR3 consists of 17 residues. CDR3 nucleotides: TGTGCCAGCAGCTTTAAGCGACTAGCGGGGGGCGAGTATGAGCAGTTCTTC. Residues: CASSFKRLAGGEYEQFF.

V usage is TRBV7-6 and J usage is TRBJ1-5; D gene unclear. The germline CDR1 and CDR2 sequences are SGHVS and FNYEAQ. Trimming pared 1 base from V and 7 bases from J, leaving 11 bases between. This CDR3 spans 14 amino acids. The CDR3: CASSLVGLSQPQHF. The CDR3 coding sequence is TGTGCCAGCAGCTTAGTAGGACTCTCCCAGCCCCAGCATTTT.

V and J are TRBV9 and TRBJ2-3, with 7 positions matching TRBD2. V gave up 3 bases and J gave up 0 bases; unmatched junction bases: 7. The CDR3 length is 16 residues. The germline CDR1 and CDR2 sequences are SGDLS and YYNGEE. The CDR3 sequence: CASSEPSGESTDTQYF. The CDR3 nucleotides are TGTGCCAGCAGCGAGCCGAGCGGGGAGAGCACAGATACGCAGTATTTT.

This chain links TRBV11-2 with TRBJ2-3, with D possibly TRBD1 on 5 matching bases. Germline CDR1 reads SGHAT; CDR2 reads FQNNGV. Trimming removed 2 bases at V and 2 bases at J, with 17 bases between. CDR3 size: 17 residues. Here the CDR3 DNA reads TGTGCCAGCAGCTTATCGGGCCTCAGGGCACACACAGATACGCAGTATTTT. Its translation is CASSLSGLRAHTDTQYF.